This T cell receptor beta chain comes out of a study of identical twins. Study results and caveats: Its conclusions, products of cross-sectional statistical analysis, did not come from following the same donors.

As to this clonotype: Its antigen is still unknown.

TCRdb reprocessed the 5' RACE reads via MiXCR and lists one record per CDR3 protein. Of a few hundred thousand distinct CDR3 sequences in the sample, roughly 10% were seen once. V lost 7 bases and J lost 6, with 9 bases in between. The CDR3 has 11 amino acids. CDR1 is DFQATT, CDR2 SNEGSKA, per germline (reference sequence). The TCR sequence derives from a woman in her fifties or sixties in good health. The V gene is TRBV20-1, the J gene TRBJ2-2; D ambiguous. Sequenced input: naive T cells sorted from blood. CDR3 amino acids: CSVKGSGELFF. DNA of the CDR3: TGCAGTGTTAAGGGTTCCGGGGAGCTGTTTTTT.